Below are 18 T cell receptor beta chains sequenced from a single sample in a study of cytomegalovirus exposure and HLA in healthy donors (dated by TCRdb to the late 2010s). Libraries were constructed by the immunoSEQ multiplex PCR assay. For the multiplex PCR, a mixture combining 60 forward primers for TCR Vbeta segments and 13 reverse primers for TCR Jbeta segments was used. TCRdb limited this immuneACCESS table to in-frame rearrangements with V and J called. A share of clones is missing; checked studies link under half to unresolved V genes, and the rest is unexplained. Recorded for this sample are about 85,000 clones; approximately 80% of them occurred a single time. Less than 40% of the sample comes from the top ten. The sequenced material came from PBMCs. These receptors came from a man aged 45-65 years in good health and CMV-seropositive.

CDR3 amino acids: CASSPAGVYEQYF. For the CDR3, the DNA is TGTGCCAGCTCACCAGCAGGGGTCTACGAGCAGTACTTC. The rearrangement links TRBV18 to TRBJ2-7; D perhaps matches TRBD1 (6 bases). The length of the CDR3 is 13 residues. V dropped 2 bases and J dropped 3 bases, with 8 bases sitting between them. Germline CDR1 reads KGHSH; CDR2 reads LQKENI.

This clone showed up just a few times. A much larger clone differs from this one at a single base, so this may be a read error. The chain is built from TRBV29-1 and TRBJ2-6; 7 bases map to TRBD1. Germline V gives CDR1 SQVTM, CDR2 ANQGSEA. This CDR3 has 16 amino acids. J gave up 1 base and V 5 bases, and 8 bases lay outside the gene matches. The CDR3: CSVSAGGISGANVLTF. CDR3 in DNA: TGCAGCGTTTCCGCAGGGGGAATTTCTGGGGCCAACGTCCTGACTTTC. Supplemented by reference TRBV29-1 and TRBJ2-6, the full variable domain reads SAVISQKPSRDICQRGTSLTIQCQVDSQVTMMFWYRQQPGQSLTLIATANQGSEATYESGFVIDKFPISRPNLTFSTLTVSNMSPEDSSIYLCSVSAGGISGANVLTFGAGSRLTVL.

The rearrangement uses TRBV7-6 and TRBJ2-7, with D uncertain. Germline V gene sequence: CDR1 SGHVS, CDR2 FNYEAQ. This CDR3 has 12 amino acids. Trimming stripped 5 bases from V and 6 bases from J, with 11 bases between. The CDR3, as DNA: TGTGCCAGCAGCCACCATTCTACCGAGCAGTACTTC. This translates into CASSHHSTEQYF.

This chain joins TRBV5-5 and TRBJ2-7; 9 nucleotides align to TRBD1. Germline assignment: CDR1 SGHKS and CDR2 YYEKEE (reference sequence). The CDR3 spans 13 residues. J lost 5 bases, V lost 5 bases, and 5 bases had no gene match. The CDR3 region is CASSTGTGHEQYF. For the CDR3, the DNA is TGTGCCAGCAGTACCGGGACAGGGCACGAGCAGTACTTC.

This clone was seen more than once but under ten times. The gene calls are TRBV7-9 and TRBJ1-2; D is possibly TRBD1 (5 bases). V shed 5 bases and J shed 2 bases, with 12 bases lying between them. The CDR3 loop spans 14 amino acids. Germline loops: CDR1 SEHNR, CDR2 FQNEAQ (reference sequence). CDR3 sequence reads: CASSLDPGNYGYTF. The CDR3 DNA follows: TGTGCCAGCAGCCTAGATCCAGGGAACTATGGCTACACCTTC.

This clone was detected only a few times. This chain uses TRBV2 with TRBJ2-2; tentatively, D is TRBD2 (5 bases). This CDR3 spans 14 amino acids. V lost 8 bases to trimming and J lost 1 base, with 11 bases between them. The V gene's germline CDR1 is SNHLY and CDR2 FYNNEI. The CDR3 is CASGGGRNTGELFF. The CDR3 nucleotides are TGTGCCAGCGGAGGCGGGCGGAACACCGGGGAGCTGTTTTTT. Combining the CDR3 with reference TRBV2 and TRBJ2-2 gives the whole variable domain EPEVTQTPSHQVTQMGQEVILRCVPISNHLYFYWYRQILGQKVEFLVSFYNNEISEKSEIFDDQFSVERPDGSNFTLKIRSTKLEDSAMYFCASGGGRNTGELFFGEGSRLTVL.

The V gene is TRBV18, the J gene TRBJ2-5; 7 bases are a match to TRBD1. The length of the CDR3 is 14 residues. Trimming at V came to 1 base and at J to 3 bases, leaving 2 bases not matched to a gene. The germline V gene has CDR1 KGHSH and CDR2 LQKENI. CDR3 in DNA: TGTGCCAGCTCACCACGGGACAGAAAAGAGACCCAGTACTTC. This sequence encodes CASSPRDRKETQYF.

The rearrangement uses TRBV7-2 and TRBJ2-1; no firm D call. This CDR3 spans 11 amino acids. CDR1 is SGHTA and CDR2 is FQGNSA in the germline V gene. V lost 3 bases and J lost 8, with 5 bases in between. The CDR3 DNA follows: TGTGCCAGCAGCTTTATTCATGAGCAGTTCTTC. Protein product: CASSFIHEQFF.

V and J are TRBV7-9 and TRBJ1-2; 7 bases are a match to TRBD1. Germline V lookup: CDR1 SEHNR, CDR2 FQNEAQ (reference sequence). This CDR3 region has 18 residues. V lost 1 base and J lost 0; bases outside the gene matches: 11. This chain's CDR3 is CASSLGIKKQGTNYGYTF. As DNA, the CDR3 is TGTGCCAGCAGCTTAGGAATTAAAAAACAGGGGACTAACTATGGCTACACCTTC.

The chain uses TRBV4-2 and TRBJ2-1; D may be TRBD2 (6 bases). The CDR3 runs 16 residues. Germline CDR1 and CDR2: LGHNA and YNFKEQ. The CDR3 reads CATRPSLAVSCNEQFF. The CDR3 DNA reads TGTGCTACACGCCCATCACTAGCAGTCTCGTGCAATGAGCAGTTCTTC.

The V call is TRBV30, the J call TRBJ1-2, with D hard to call. The CDR3 loop spans 14 amino acids. Germline-derived CDR1 and CDR2 are GTSNPN and SVGIG (reference sequence). Trimming took 0 bases from V and 4 from J, leaving 12 bases between them. CDR3 sequence reads: CAWSVRRLSYGYTF. The CDR3 bases are TGTGCCTGGAGTGTACGTAGACTGAGCTATGGCTACACCTTC.

This chain links TRBV10-2 with TRBJ1-3; D call uncertain. Trimming stripped 0 bases from V and 9 bases from J, with 12 bases between. The CDR3 loop spans 14 amino acids. Per germline, CDR1 WSHSY and CDR2 SAAADI. CDR3 sequence: CASSESTAWSTIYF. CDR3 coding DNA: TGCGCCAGCAGTGAGTCTACCGCTTGGAGCACCATATATTTT.

The rearrangement joins TRBV29-1 to TRBJ1-5, with D possibly being TRBD1 (5 bases). Trimming removed 6 bases at V and 1 base at J, with 13 bases between. This CDR3 is 14 amino acids long. CDR1 is SQVTM, CDR2 ANQGSEA, per germline. DNA for the CDR3: TGCAGCGTGGCGGACACGCCGAGCAATCAGCCCCAGCATTTT. The encoded protein is CSVADTPSNQPQHF.

V is TRBV19 and J is TRBJ2-5; possible D gene TRBD2, 5 bases. V was clipped by 3 bases and J by 4 bases, with 9 bases between them. The germline V gene encodes CDR1 LNHDA and CDR2 SQIVND (reference sequence). This CDR3 has 13 amino acids. The chain's CDR3 is CASSISERETQYF. The DNA of the CDR3 is TGTGCCAGTAGTATTAGCGAGAGAGAGACCCAGTACTTC.

This clone has a handful of counts. The V call is TRBV5-5, the J call TRBJ2-2; TRBD1 aligns across 11 bases. CDR1 SGHKS and CDR2 YYEKEE come from the germline V gene (reference sequence). V lost 2 bases, J lost 7 bases, and 10 bases stayed unmatched. This CDR3 is 17 amino acids long. The CDR3 bases are TGTGCCAGCAGCTTTGGACAGGGGGCAAGGGCGGGCGGGGAGCTGTTTTTT. Translating gives CASSFGQGARAGGELFF.

The chain uses TRBV9 and TRBJ1-1; D gene uncertain. V lost 0 bases and J lost 0, with 3 bases in between. The germline V gene has CDR1 SGDLS and CDR2 YYNGEE. This CDR3 spans 13 amino acids. CDR3 residues: CASSVVVNTEAFF. DNA of the CDR3: TGTGCCAGCAGCGTAGTAGTGAACACTGAAGCTTTCTTT.

This clone appeared once. J is TRBJ1-1 and V is TRBV19; D unclear. Germline loops: CDR1 LNHDA, CDR2 SQIVND (reference sequence). V lost 7 bases and J lost 10, with 22 bases in between. There are 14 residues in the CDR3. CDR3: CASTMKYLERGAFF. The CDR3 DNA reads TGTGCCAGTACGATGAAGTACCTGGAGCGTGGAGCTTTCTTT.

This sequence joins TRBV7-9 and TRBJ2-5; 8 bases are shared with TRBD1. The CDR3 totals 16 residues. Germline V gives CDR1 SEHNR, CDR2 FQNEAQ (reference sequence). V shed 4 bases, J shed 5 bases, and the junction held 12 bases outside the gene matches. The CDR3 region is CASSSQGAPRGETQYF. Written as DNA, the CDR3 is TGTGCCAGCAGCTCGCAGGGGGCGCCGCGGGGCGAGACCCAGTACTTC. The whole variable domain, filled in from reference TRBV7-9 and TRBJ2-5, reads DTGVSQNPRHKITKRGQNVTFRCDPISEHNRLYWYRQTLGQGPEFLTYFQNEAQLEKSRLLSDRFSAERPKGSFSTLEIQRTEQGDSAMYLCASSSQGAPRGETQYFGPGTRLLVL.